This T cell receptor (beta chain) was identified in a study of early T cells in non-severe SARS-CoV-2 infection. V lost 6 bases and J lost 7, with 13 bases in between. The germline CDR1 and CDR2 sequences are LGHNT and FRNRAP. This CDR3 is 13 amino acids long. Study-level findings and limits: Matching against VDJdb likely underestimated virus-specific expansions, favoring anti-spike CD8.

Individual cDNA molecules carried attached unique molecular identifiers. TCRdb re-called the 5' RACE reads with MiXCR, one entry per CDR3 protein. The sample lists more than 70,000 distinct CDR3 sequences, approximately 10% occurring once. A remark on this clonotype: Its antigen remains unidentified.

Here the sequenced sample was whole blood, taken at baseline. This rearrangement joins TRBV12-5 to TRBJ1-5, with TRBD1 as a possible D gene (6 bases). This clonotype originated in an adult who was a healthcare worker with PCR-confirmed SARS-CoV-2 infection or an uninfected control (not recorded which). The CDR3 nucleotides read TGTGCTAGTGGCTCCACAGGGTACCAGCCCCAGCATTTT. It is translated as CASGSTGYQPQHF.